This T cell receptor (beta chain) stems from a study of cytomegalovirus exposure and HLA in healthy donors. Use of 60 Vbeta and 13 Jbeta primers characterized the PCR. This table comes from immunoSEQ multiplex PCR, and its TCRdb copy is limited to in-frame clones, with some not included. The profile covers 150,000 to 200,000 clones, with roughly 80% appearing a single time and around 1.7% taken by the ten largest. As concerns this clone: Its antigen is still unknown.

Germline-derived CDR1 and CDR2 are SGHNT and YYREEE (reference sequence). V gave up 0 bases and J gave up 0 bases, with 6 bases separating them. The CDR3 is 15 residues long. Broader study findings: Generally TCR sequences proved uncommon, though certain public TCRs appeared in numerous donors. When a later analysis was performed, an Asian-associated ancestry cluster reportedly had fewer N-insertions than the roughly 690-donor mean.

The chain carries TRBV5-4 and TRBJ1-4; a possible D gene is TRBD1 (5 bases). Sequencing was performed on PBMCs. The sequence was obtained from a woman under 30 in good health and CMV-seronegative. This CDR3 is CASSLAGATNEKLFF. The DNA of the CDR3 is TGTGCCAGCAGCTTGGCGGGGGCAACTAATGAAAAACTGTTTTTT.